This T cell receptor (beta chain) originates from a study of T-cell memory formation after mild COVID-19 (dated by TCRdb to the early 2020s). With regard to the full study: TCR sequence clusters from the two donors were largely donor specific. The cohort was made up of two young adult volunteers, one female and one male, who were previously healthy. T-cell clones expanding and contracting after mild COVID-19 in a couple of donors were tracked by longitudinal TCRalpha and TCRbeta repertoire sequencing. The research as a whole found: Clones contracting from day 15 to 85 had balanced CD4/CD8 phenotypes, while a second wave expanding from day 15 to 37 was biased towards CD4+. Contracting CD4+ clones were found mainly in CM and EM memory subsets, while CD8+ clones were enriched in EMRA. Only two mild cases were covered by the study, and larger cohorts that include severe cases with pre-infection samples were considered necessary. Some responding clones were detected in pre-infection memory, which suggested that pre-existing cross-reactive memory T cells had joined the SARS-CoV-2 response. SARS-CoV-2 specificity was not confirmed for the second-wave clones peaking on day 37.

Ficoll-Paque density gradient centrifugation was the method used to isolate PBMCs. The listed sequencing device is Illumina NovaSeq 6000. cDNA libraries for TCRalpha and TCRbeta were prepared by 5'RACE using constant-segment primers, with sample barcodes and unique molecular identifiers added. RNA was extracted from every sample with Trizol reagent. Library amplification was performed in two PCR steps, and a second sample barcode and Illumina TruSeq adapters were introduced in the second step. The libraries were sequenced on an Illumina NovaSeq using 2 x 150 bp paired-end reads. The original pipeline was this. With migec v1.2.7, reads were demultiplexed and then collapsed into UMI-guided consensus sequences. Using mixcr v2.1.11, UMI consensuses were aligned to TRA and TRB V and J templates and then assembled into clonotypes. Expanded or contracted clonotypes were those called significant by both edgeR and NoisET, with noise models trained on biological replicates. For edgeR calls, the cutoffs were a false discovery rate-adjusted p below 0.01 and a log2 fold-change threshold of 1. As an exploratory analysis of dynamics, PCA with hierarchical clustering was applied to max-normalized trajectories of the 1000 most abundant clonotypes. The CD4 or CD8 phenotype of responding clones was assigned using the separately sequenced CD4+ and CD8+ repertoires. Starting from the raw public reads, TCRdb applied fastp trimming at Q25, assembled clones with MiXCR and retained in-frame beta chains. One record per CDR3 amino acid sequence lists the most common genes and DNA. The V and J calls come from TCRdb's annotation, not from the publication. The sample has about 290,000 distinct CDR3 sequences on record, 15% of them singletons. The ten biggest clones cover about a fifth of the sample.

The junction shows trimming of 8 bases on V and 2 bases on J, and the gene matches do not reach 3 bases of it. The CDR3, from cysteine to phenylalanine, totals 13 residues. Solely the CDR3 DNA is kept, with 39 bases framed from the first base. Via the germline V gene, CDR1 is ENHRY and CDR2 SYGVKD. Comments on this clonotype: It has no known antigen specificity. There are no base qualities to consult, and no much larger clone falls within one base.

This sequence uses TRBV10-3 and TRBJ1-2, with TRBD1 identical over 9 junction bases. The TCR sequence derives from a man younger than 35 who had mild COVID-19 (a few samples of this study predate the infection). The sample titles of this study are shuffled in the database, so cell type and time point are left out; the donor was told from shared clones. Source material: PBMCs or a T cell subset sorted from them (not recorded which). Read as DNA, the sequence is TGTGCCATCGCGACAGGGGGGAACTATGGCTACACCTTC. This is translated as CAIATGGNYGYTF.